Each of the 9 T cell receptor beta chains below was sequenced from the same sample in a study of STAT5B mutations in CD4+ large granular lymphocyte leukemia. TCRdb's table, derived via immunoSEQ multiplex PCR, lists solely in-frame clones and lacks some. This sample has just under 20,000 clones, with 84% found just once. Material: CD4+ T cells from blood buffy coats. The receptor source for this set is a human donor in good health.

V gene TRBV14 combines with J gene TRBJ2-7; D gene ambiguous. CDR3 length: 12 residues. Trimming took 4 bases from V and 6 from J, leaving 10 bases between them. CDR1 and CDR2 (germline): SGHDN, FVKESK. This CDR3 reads CASSPGYGEQYF. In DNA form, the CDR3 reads TGTGCCAGCAGCCCAGGCTATGGCGAGCAGTACTTC.

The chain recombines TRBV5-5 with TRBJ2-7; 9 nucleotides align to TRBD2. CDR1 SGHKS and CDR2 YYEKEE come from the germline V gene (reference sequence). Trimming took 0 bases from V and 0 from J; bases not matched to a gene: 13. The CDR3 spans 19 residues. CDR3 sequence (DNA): TGTGCCAGCAGCTTGGCCCCGGACGGTGGACTAGCGAGCTCCTACGAGCAGTACTTC. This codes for CASSLAPDGGLASSYEQYF.

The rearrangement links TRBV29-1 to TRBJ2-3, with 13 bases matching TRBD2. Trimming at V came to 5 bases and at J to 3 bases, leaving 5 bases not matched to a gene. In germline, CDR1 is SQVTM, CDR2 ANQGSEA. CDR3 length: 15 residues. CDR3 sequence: CSVLLAGGPTDTQYF. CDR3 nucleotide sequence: TGCAGCGTTTTACTAGCGGGAGGGCCTACAGATACGCAGTATTTT.

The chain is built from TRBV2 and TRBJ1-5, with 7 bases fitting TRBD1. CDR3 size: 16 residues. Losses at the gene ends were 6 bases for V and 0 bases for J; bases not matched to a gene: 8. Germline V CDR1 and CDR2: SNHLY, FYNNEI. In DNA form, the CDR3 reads TGTGCCAGCAGAGGGCCACAGGGGTATAGCAATCAGCCCCAGCATTTT. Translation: CASRGPQGYSNQPQHF.

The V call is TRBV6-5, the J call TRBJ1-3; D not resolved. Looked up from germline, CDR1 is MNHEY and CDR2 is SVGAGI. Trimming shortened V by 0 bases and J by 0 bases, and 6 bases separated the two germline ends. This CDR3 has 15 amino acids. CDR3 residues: CASSYSIASGNTIYF. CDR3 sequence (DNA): TGTGCCAGCAGTTACTCGATAGCCTCTGGAAACACCATATATTTT.

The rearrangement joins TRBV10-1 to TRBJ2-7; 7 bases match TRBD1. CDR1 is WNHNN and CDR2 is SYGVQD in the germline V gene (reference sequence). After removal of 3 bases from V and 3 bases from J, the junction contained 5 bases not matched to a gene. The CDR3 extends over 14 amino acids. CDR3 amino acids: CASSDHRGNYEQYF. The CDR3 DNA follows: TGCGCCAGCAGTGATCACAGGGGCAACTACGAGCAGTACTTC.

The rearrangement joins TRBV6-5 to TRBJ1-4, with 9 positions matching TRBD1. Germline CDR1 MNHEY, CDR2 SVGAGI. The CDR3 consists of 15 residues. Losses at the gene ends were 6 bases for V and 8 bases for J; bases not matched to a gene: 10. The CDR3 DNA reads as TGTGCCAGCAGCCCCCTGGGGACAGGGAACGAAAAACTGTTTTTT. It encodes CASSPLGTGNEKLFF.

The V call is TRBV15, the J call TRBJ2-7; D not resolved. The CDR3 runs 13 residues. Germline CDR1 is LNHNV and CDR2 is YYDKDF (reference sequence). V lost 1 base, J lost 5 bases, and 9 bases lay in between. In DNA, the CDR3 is TGTGCCACCAGCAGAGTGGTAGCCAACGAGCAGTACTTC. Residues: CATSRVVANEQYF. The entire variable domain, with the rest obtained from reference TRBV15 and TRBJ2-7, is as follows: DAMVIQNPRYQVTQFGKPVTLSCSQTLNHNVMYWYQQKSSQAPKLLFHYYDKDFNNEADTPDNFQSRRPNTSFCFLDIRSPGLGDTAMYLCATSRVVANEQYFGPGTRLTVT.

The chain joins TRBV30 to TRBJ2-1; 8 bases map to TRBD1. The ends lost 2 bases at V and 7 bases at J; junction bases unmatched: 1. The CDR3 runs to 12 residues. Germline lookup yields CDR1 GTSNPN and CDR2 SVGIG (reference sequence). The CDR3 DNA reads TGTGCCTGGAGTAACAGGGGGAATGAGCAGTTCTTC. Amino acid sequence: CAWSNRGNEQFF.